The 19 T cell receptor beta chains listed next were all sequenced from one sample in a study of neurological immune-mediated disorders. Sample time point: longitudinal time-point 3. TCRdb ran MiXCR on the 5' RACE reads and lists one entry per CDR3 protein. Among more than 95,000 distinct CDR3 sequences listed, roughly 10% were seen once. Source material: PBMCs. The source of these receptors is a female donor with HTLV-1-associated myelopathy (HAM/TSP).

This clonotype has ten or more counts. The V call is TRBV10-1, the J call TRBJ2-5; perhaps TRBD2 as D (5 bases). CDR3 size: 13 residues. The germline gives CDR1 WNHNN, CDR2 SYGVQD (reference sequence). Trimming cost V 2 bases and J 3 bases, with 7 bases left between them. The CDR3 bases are TGCGCCAGCAGTGAGGTCGGGGAAGAGACCCAGTACTTC. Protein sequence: CASSEVGEETQYF.

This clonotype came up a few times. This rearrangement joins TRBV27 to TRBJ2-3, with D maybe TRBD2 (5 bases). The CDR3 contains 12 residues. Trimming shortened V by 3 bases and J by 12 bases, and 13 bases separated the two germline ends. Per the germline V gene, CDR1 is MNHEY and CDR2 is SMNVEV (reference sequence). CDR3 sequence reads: CASSFSPGSQYF. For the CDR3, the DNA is TGTGCCAGCAGTTTTTCGCCGGGGTCACAGTATTTT.

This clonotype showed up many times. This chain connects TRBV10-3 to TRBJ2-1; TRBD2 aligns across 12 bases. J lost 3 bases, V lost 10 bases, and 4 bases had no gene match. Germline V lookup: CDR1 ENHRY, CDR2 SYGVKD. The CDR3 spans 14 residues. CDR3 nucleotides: TGTGCCACCGCGACTAGCGGGGGCTACAATGAGCAGTTCTTC. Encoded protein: CATATSGGYNEQFF.

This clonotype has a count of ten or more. As DNA, the CDR3 is TGTGCCAGCAGTTACCTACAGGGCCTGGGCTATGGCTACACCTTC. Protein product: CASSYLQGLGYGYTF. The chain recombines TRBV12-3 or TRBV12-4 with TRBJ1-2; D possibly corresponds to TRBD1 (6 bases). CDR3 length: 15 residues. V was shortened by 4 bases and J by 4 bases, with 16 bases between the two germline ends.

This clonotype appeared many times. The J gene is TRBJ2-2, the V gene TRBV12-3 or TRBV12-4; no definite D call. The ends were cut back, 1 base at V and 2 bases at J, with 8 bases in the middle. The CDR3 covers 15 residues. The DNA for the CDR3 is TGTGCCAGCAGTTTAGGCGGCGCCAACACCGGGGAGCTGTTTTTT. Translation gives CASSLGGANTGELFF.

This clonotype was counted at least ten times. In nucleotides, the CDR3 is TGTGCCAGCAGGGAGACTATGAACACTGAAGCTTTCTTT. Amino acid sequence: CASRETMNTEAFF. The V gene is TRBV7-8, the J gene TRBJ1-1; D gene uncertain. Germline V gene sequence: CDR1 SGHVS, CDR2 FQNEAQ. The CDR3 has 13 residues. The ends were cut back, 6 bases at V and 0 bases at J, with 8 bases in the middle.

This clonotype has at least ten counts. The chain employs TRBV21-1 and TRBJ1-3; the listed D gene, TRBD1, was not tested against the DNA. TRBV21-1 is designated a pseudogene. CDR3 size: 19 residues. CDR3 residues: CASSKEGDSKFYSGNTIYF. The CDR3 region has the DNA TGTGCCAGCAGCAAAGAGGGGGACAGTAAGTTTTACTCTGGAAACACCATATATTTT.

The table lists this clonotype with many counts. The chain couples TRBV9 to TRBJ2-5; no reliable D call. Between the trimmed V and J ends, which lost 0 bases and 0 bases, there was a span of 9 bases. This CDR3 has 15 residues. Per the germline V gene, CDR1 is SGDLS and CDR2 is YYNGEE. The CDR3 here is CASSVGGGNQETQYF. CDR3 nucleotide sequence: TGTGCCAGCAGCGTAGGTGGCGGCAACCAAGAGACCCAGTACTTC.

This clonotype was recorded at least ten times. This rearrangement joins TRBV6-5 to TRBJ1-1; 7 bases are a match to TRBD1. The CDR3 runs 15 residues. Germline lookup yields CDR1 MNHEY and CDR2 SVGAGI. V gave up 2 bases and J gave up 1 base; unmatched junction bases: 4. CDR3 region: CASSYDGQENTEAFF. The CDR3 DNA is TGTGCCAGCAGTTACGACGGACAGGAGAACACTGAAGCTTTCTTT.

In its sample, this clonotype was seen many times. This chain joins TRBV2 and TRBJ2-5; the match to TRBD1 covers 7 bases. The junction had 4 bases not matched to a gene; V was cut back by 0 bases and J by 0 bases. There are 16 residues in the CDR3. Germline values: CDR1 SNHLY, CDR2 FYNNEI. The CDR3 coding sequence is TGTGCCAGCAGTGAAGCGGGACAGCCCGACCAAGAGACCCAGTACTTC. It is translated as CASSEAGQPDQETQYF.

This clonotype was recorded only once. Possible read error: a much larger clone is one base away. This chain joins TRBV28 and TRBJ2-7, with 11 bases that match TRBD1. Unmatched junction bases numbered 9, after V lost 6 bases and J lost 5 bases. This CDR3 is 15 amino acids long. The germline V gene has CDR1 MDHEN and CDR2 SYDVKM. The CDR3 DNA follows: TGTGCCAGCAGCCGCGGATGGACAGGGGGCAACGAGCAGTACTTC. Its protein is CASSRGWTGGNEQYF.

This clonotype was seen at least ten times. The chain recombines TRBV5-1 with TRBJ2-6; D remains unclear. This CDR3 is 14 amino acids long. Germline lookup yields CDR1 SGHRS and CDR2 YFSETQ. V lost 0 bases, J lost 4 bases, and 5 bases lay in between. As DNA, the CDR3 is TGCGCCAGCAGCTTGGAGGCCGGGGCCAACGTCCTGACTTTC. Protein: CASSLEAGANVLTF.

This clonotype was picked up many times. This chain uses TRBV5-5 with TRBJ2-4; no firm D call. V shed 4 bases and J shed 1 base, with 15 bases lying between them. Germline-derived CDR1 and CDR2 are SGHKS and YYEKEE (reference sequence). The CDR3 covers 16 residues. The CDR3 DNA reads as TGTGCCAGCAGCGTCCAGGTCATCTCGGCCAAAAACATTCAGTACTTC. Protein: CASSVQVISAKNIQYF. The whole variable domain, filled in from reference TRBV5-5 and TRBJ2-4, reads DAGVTQSPTHLIKTRGQQVTLRCSPISGHKSVSWYQQVLGQGPQFIFQYYEKEERGRGNFPDRFSARQFPNYSSELNVNALLLGDSALYLCASSVQVISAKNIQYFGAGTRLSVL.

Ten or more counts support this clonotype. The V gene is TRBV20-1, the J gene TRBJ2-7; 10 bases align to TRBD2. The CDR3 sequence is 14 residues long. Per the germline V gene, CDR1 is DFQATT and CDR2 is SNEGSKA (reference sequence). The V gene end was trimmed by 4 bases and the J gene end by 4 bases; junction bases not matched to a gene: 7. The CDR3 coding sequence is TGCAGTGCTACCACAGCGGGGGGGAAGTACGAGCAGTACTTC. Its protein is CSATTAGGKYEQYF.

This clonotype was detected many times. This CDR3 is CASSDRPGQTDTQYF. The CDR3 region has the DNA TGTGCCAGCAGCGATAGACCCGGGCAGACAGATACGCAGTATTTT. The chain carries TRBV9 and TRBJ2-3; D unclear. The germline V and J ends were trimmed by 3 bases and 3 bases, with 14 bases remaining between them. CDR1 and CDR2 (germline): SGDLS, YYNGEE. The CDR3 is 15 amino acids. Using reference TRBV9 and TRBJ2-3 for the parts outside the CDR3, the full variable domain is DSGVTQTPKHLITATGQRVTLRCSPRSGDLSVYWYQQSLDQGLQFLIQYYNGEERAKGNILERFSAQQFPDLHSELNLSSLELGDSALYFCASSDRPGQTDTQYFGPGTRLTVL.

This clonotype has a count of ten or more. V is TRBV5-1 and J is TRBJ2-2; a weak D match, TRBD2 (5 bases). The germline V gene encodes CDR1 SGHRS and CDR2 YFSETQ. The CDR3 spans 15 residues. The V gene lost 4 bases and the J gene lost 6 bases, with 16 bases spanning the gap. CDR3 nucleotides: TGCGCCAGCAGCCAGGCCGCAGGAGGCTCCGGGGAGCTGTTTTTT. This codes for CASSQAAGGSGELFF.

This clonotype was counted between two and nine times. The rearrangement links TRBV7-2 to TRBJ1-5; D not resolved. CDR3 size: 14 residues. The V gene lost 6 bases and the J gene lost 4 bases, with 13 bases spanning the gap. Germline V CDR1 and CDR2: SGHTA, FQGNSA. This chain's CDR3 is CASRFTGPNQPQHF. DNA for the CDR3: TGTGCCAGCAGATTTACCGGGCCAAATCAGCCCCAGCATTTT.

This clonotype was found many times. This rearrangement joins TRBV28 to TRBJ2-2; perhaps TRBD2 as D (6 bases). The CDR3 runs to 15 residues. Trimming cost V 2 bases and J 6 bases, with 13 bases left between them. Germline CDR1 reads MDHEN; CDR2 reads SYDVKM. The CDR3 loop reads CASSLAGRVAGELFF. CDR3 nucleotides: TGTGCCAGCAGTTTAGCGGGAAGGGTGGCCGGGGAGCTGTTTTTT.

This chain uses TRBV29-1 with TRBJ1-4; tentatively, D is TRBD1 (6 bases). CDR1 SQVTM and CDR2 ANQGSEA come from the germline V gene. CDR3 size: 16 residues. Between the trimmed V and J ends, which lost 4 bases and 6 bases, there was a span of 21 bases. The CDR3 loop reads CSVGPSGTTADEKLFF. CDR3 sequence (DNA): TGCAGCGTTGGCCCGTCCGGGACAACGGCGGATGAAAAACTGTTTTTT.